This note documents a single T cell receptor beta chain sequence. The antigen is not known. This entry belongs to a study of T cell responses to AZD1222 COVID-19 vaccine. The CDR3 spans 12 residues. V lost 0 bases and J 4 bases, leaving 2 bases between the germline ends. Looked up from germline, CDR1 is KGHDR and CDR2 is SFDVKD. Points from the study as a whole: The donors showed a predominance of white British ancestry and of females, with possible underestimation of clonal diversity.

Profiled with immunoSEQ multiplex PCR; TCRdb holds only in-frame clones, not every one. The top ten clones hold around 3.3% of a sample with about 140,000 clones, 70% to 90% of them seen once. The chain employs TRBV24-1 and TRBJ1-2; D is unresolved. The TCR was taken from an adult in good health. The source material was peripheral blood, sampled on day 0 of AZD1222 vaccination. The CDR3 DNA reads TGTGCCACCAGTGATTTGGGCTATGGCTACACCTTC. Its protein product is CATSDLGYGYTF.